This T cell receptor beta chain came from a study of breast tumors, draining lymph nodes, adjacent tissues. Details on this clonotype: Its antigen is currently unknown.

Study-wide results and caveats: The lymph node origin of tumor T cells was framed as consistent with a hypothesis, not demonstrated.

Trimming took 5 bases from V and 7 from J; bases not matched to a gene: 10. Per the germline V gene, CDR1 is SGHTA and CDR2 is FQGNSA. The CDR3 totals 16 residues. TCRdb ran MiXCR on the multiplex PCR reads and lists one entry per CDR3 protein. The profile shows 70,000 or so distinct CDR3 sequences, around two fifths of them singletons. This receptor was taken from a female donor with breast cancer. Some clones in this sample may be carry-over from other donors' samples. The sample consisted of breast tumor tissue. The chain employs TRBV7-2 and TRBJ2-7, with 14 nucleotides matching TRBD2. CDR3 nucleotide sequence: TGTGCCAGCAGCCCCGGACTAGCGGGGGGCCGGAGGGAGCAGTACTTC. Its protein is CASSPGLAGGRREQYF.